These 6 T cell receptor beta chains share one sample of origin, sequenced in a study of molecular identifiers for immune sequencing clone quantification. TCRdb fed the PCR reads into MiXCR, producing one record per CDR3 protein. The data hold under 350,000 distinct CDR3 sequences, with 24% observed a single time. The specimen sequenced was naive CD8+ T cells from blood, with Jurkat cell RNA spiked in. Specified subset: FACS-sorted CD8+CD4-CCR7+CD45RA+ naive T cells. The receptors stem from a human donor in good health. Some libraries in this study had Jurkat cell RNA spiked in.

This clonotype was seen more than once but under ten times. V is TRBV20-1 and J is TRBJ2-3; D is perhaps TRBD2 (6 bases). Germline V lookup: CDR1 DFQATT, CDR2 SNEGSKA (reference sequence). V shed 0 bases and J shed 0 bases, with 10 bases lying between them. This CDR3 is 15 amino acids long. The CDR3 DNA reads TGCAGTGCTAGAGATAGCGGAAAAAGCACAGATACGCAGTATTTT. It encodes CSARDSGKSTDTQYF.

This clonotype has more than one count but fewer than ten. The gene calls are TRBV30 and TRBJ2-3, with 8 nucleotides matching TRBD2. Germline CDR1 reads GTSNPN; CDR2 reads SVGIG (reference sequence). Unmatched junction bases numbered 13, after V lost 5 bases and J lost 6 bases. This CDR3 has 15 amino acids. This CDR3 reads CAWAALAGGLDTQYF. CDR3 in DNA: TGTGCCTGGGCGGCCCTAGCGGGTGGACTCGATACGCAGTATTTT.

For this clonotype: One end of the junction does not line up with germline, which may come from a read error. The chain combines TRBV6-2 or TRBV6-3 with TRBJ2-5; D tentatively fits TRBD1 or TRBD2 (6 bases each). The germline V gene has CDR1 MNHEY and CDR2 SVGEGT. The CDR3 length is 14 residues. The CDR3 protein is CASSYLGGQETPSF. The DNA of the CDR3 is TGTGCCAGCAGTTATTTGGGGGGACAAGAGACCCCGTCCTTC.

A remark on this clonotype: This sequence may be a read error, since a much larger clone differs from it by one base. The V call is TRBV29-1, the J call TRBJ2-7, with a possible D match to TRBD1 (6 bases). This CDR3 has 13 residues. Germline CDR1 is SQVTM and CDR2 is ANQGSEA. The CDR3 DNA follows: TGCAGCGCCAAAGCCAGGGGTGACTACGCGCAGTACTTC. Its translation is CSAKARGDYAQYF.

CDR3 sequence (DNA): TGCGCCAGCAGCCAAGATTTGGACAGCTCCTACGAGCAGTACTTC. This sequence encodes CASSQDLDSSYEQYF. This rearrangement joins TRBV4-3 to TRBJ2-7; perhaps TRBD1 as D (6 bases). Per germline, CDR1 LGHNA and CDR2 YSLEER. This CDR3 contains 15 residues. With 0 bases removed from V and 0 bases from J, the gap between germline ends came to 9 bases.

In regard to this clonotype: A much more abundant neighbour one base away suggests this may be a read error. The CDR3 region is CANSSTTGGTDTQYF. Written as DNA, the CDR3 is TGTGCCAACAGCTCGACCACAGGGGGCACGGATACGCAGTATTTT. This chain uses TRBV7-9 with TRBJ2-3, with 9 nucleotides matching TRBD1. The CDR3 runs 15 residues. The V gene's germline CDR1 is SEHNR and CDR2 FQNEAQ (reference sequence).